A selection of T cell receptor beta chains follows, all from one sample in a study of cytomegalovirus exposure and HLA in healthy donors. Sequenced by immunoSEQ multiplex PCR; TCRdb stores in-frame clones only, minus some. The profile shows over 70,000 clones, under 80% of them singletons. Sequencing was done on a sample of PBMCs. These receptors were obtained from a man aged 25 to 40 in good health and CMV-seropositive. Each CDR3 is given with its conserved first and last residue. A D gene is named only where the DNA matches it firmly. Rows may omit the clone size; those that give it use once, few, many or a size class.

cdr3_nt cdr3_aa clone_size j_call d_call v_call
TGTGCCAGCAGACGCGGGACAGGGAAAATGAACACTGAAGCTTTCTTT CASRRGTGKMNTEAFF few TRBJ1-1 TRBD1 TRBV27
TGTGCCAGCAGTGAATCAAAGAGCTCCTACAATGAGCAGTTCTTC CASSESKSSYNEQFF few TRBJ2-1 . TRBV25-1
TGTGCCAGCAGGACTGCCTCATTTACTGAAGCTTTCTTT CASRTASFTEAFF few TRBJ1-1 . TRBV6-5
TGCGCCAGCGGCTCAGGGTCCCGGAACACTGAAGCTTTCTTT CASGSGSRNTEAFF . TRBJ1-1 . TRBV5-1
TGTGCCAGCAGTGTTCAGGGCGCCTACACCTTC CASSVQGAYTF . TRBJ1-2 . TRBV28
TGTGCCAGCTCACCGTATTCGACACAGAACACTGAAGCTTTCTTT CASSPYSTQNTEAFF . TRBJ1-1 . TRBV18
TGTGCCAGCAGCCTGGAGTCCGGGATTAATGAAAAACTGTTTTTT CASSLESGINEKLFF . TRBJ1-4 . TRBV9
TGTGCCAGCAGCTCCTCGCCGGGACTATACATTCCGGATGAGCAGTTCTTC CASSSSPGLYIPDEQFF . TRBJ2-1 TRBD2 TRBV7-6
TGTGCCACCAGCAGAGAAGGCAACGCGGACACCATATATTTT CATSREGNADTIYF . TRBJ1-3 . TRBV15
TGTGCCAGCACAGGGGCTAGCGGGGGGCCAACCTACGAGCAGTACTTC CASTGASGGPTYEQYF few TRBJ2-7 TRBD2 TRBV13
TGTGCCAGCAGTCCCGACAGGAGGAACACTGAAGCTTTCTTT CASSPDRRNTEAFF few TRBJ1-1 . TRBV6-5
TGTGCCAGCAGCTTATCGGGAGCGAACACCGGGGAGCTGTTTTTT CASSLSGANTGELFF . TRBJ2-2 . TRBV7-8
TGTGCCACCAGCGGTCGAAGGGGCTCCTACGAGCAGTACTTC CATSGRRGSYEQYF . TRBJ2-7 . TRBV15
TGCGCCAGCAGCCAAGATAGCAGGGGAAGAAACTCCTACAATGAGCAGTTCTTC CASSQDSRGRNSYNEQFF . TRBJ2-1 . TRBV4-1
TGTGCCAGCAGTTTGGACAGGGTTAGCTATGGCTACACCTTC CASSLDRVSYGYTF few TRBJ1-2 TRBD1 TRBV6-6
TGTGCCAGCAGCCCCTCGGCGGACACTGAAGCTTTCTTT CASSPSADTEAFF . TRBJ1-1 . TRBV6-4
TGCGCCAGCAGAGGGGGACAGATTAACTACGAGCAGTACTTC CASRGGQINYEQYF . TRBJ2-7 TRBD1 TRBV10-2
TGTGCCAGCACCCCGACAGGGGGCCGGTACGAGCAGTACTTC CASTPTGGRYEQYF once TRBJ2-7 TRBD1 TRBV4-2
TGTGCCTGGTCCCGGGATAGCTCCTACGAGCAGTACTTC CAWSRDSSYEQYF . TRBJ2-7 . TRBV30
TGCAGCGCCCGAGGGTACGCTGAAGCTTTCTTT CSARGYAEAFF . TRBJ1-1 . TRBV29-1
TGTGCCAGCAGCTTGTGGGGTCTAGCGGGGGTCCAAGAGACCCAGTACTTC CASSLWGLAGVQETQYF . TRBJ2-5 TRBD2 TRBV5-4
TGTGCCAGCAGCCTCGGGACAGGGTGGCGAGACACAGATACGCAGTATTTT CASSLGTGWRDTDTQYF once TRBJ2-3 TRBD1 TRBV7-6
TGTGCCTGGAGTGTTAGCGGGAGTTTTCACGAGCAGTACTTC CAWSVSGSFHEQYF . TRBJ2-7 TRBD2 TRBV30
TGTGCCAGCAGCCCAAGGACTAGCGGGGGGCCAAACACCGGGGAGCTGTTTTTT CASSPRTSGGPNTGELFF . TRBJ2-2 TRBD2 TRBV9
TGTGCCAGCTTCGGAGGGGGGGCGACCTACGAGCAGTACTTC CASFGGGATYEQYF . TRBJ2-7 . TRBV2
TGTGCCAGCAGCTCGACAGGGGGCTCCCCTTACGAGCAGTACTTC CASSSTGGSPYEQYF . TRBJ2-7 TRBD1 TRBV11-1
TGTGCCAGCAGCCAAGATCGGGGGGGGGAGCTGTTTTTT CASSQDRGGELFF once TRBJ2-2 . TRBV4-2
TGTGCCAGTAGTGCCGGACATGGGGTCAATCAGCCCCAGCATTTT CASSAGHGVNQPQHF . TRBJ1-5 . TRBV19
TGTGCCAGCAGTTCTTACAGGGGCGAGGGCATTATCTATGGCTACACCTTC CASSSYRGEGIIYGYTF . TRBJ1-2 TRBD1 TRBV28
TGCGCCAGCAGCCAAGGACACCTTATCTCCTACGAGCAGTACTTC CASSQGHLISYEQYF . TRBJ2-7 . TRBV4-1
TGTGCCAGCAGCCTCGGGACAGATTCCTCCTACGAGCAGTACTTC CASSLGTDSSYEQYF . TRBJ2-7 TRBD1 TRBV7-8
TGTGCCAGTAGTCCAGGGACAGCCCAGGATGGCTACACCTTC CASSPGTAQDGYTF once TRBJ1-2 TRBD1 TRBV19
TGTGCCAGCAATATCCGTGGGGGGGGTGACGGGGAGCTGTTTTTT CASNIRGGGDGELFF . TRBJ2-2 TRBD2 TRBV2
TGCAGCGTTGATTCGGGCTTCGGACTCCCGGTTGGCGGCTACACCTTC CSVDSGFGLPVGGYTF . TRBJ1-2 . TRBV29-1
TGTGCCAGCAGCGTAGGTCAGGTGGGCTCTGGAAACACCATATATTTT CASSVGQVGSGNTIYF . TRBJ1-3 . TRBV9
TGTGCCAGCAGCTCGGGACTAGCGGGAGGGGGCGATACGCAGTATTTT CASSSGLAGGGDTQYF . TRBJ2-3 TRBD2 TRBV7-6
TGTGCCAGCTCACCTCTAAATTCACAAGAGACCCAGTACTTC CASSPLNSQETQYF . TRBJ2-5 . TRBV18
TGTGCCAGTAGTATGGGCCTATATAGCAATCAGCCCCAGCATTTT CASSMGLYSNQPQHF . TRBJ1-5 . TRBV19
TGTGCCAGCAGCTCGTTTAGATACGAGCAGTACTTC CASSSFRYEQYF . TRBJ2-7 . TRBV11-1
TGCAGCGCCCAAACAGGGGGCGTCGTTGGTGAGCAGTTCTTC CSAQTGGVVGEQFF . TRBJ2-1 TRBD1 TRBV29-1
TGTGCCAGCAGTCCGGGACTGATATCCTACGAGCAGTACTTC CASSPGLISYEQYF few TRBJ2-7 . TRBV27
TGTGCCAGCAGCTCGCGACAGGGGAATACCTACGAGCAGTACTTC CASSSRQGNTYEQYF . TRBJ2-7 TRBD1 TRBV5-6
TGTGCCAGCAGTGAGAAGCTCACAGGTCAAGGCGGGGGGGCGGTTGAGCAGTTCTTC CASSEKLTGQGGGAVEQFF . TRBJ2-1 TRBD2 TRBV6-4
TGTGCCAGCAGCAGACAGATGAACTATGGCTACACCTTC CASSRQMNYGYTF . TRBJ1-2 . TRBV7-9
TGTGCCACCAGCTGGCGGACAAACTCCTACGAGCAGTACTTC CATSWRTNSYEQYF . TRBJ2-7 . TRBV15
TGTGCCAGCAGTGACGAGGACAGTACGGATACGCAGTATTTT CASSDEDSTDTQYF few TRBJ2-3 . TRBV6-4
TGTGCCAGCAGTTACGGGCGGGGGGCTGAAGCTTTCTTT CASSYGRGAEAFF . TRBJ1-1 . TRBV6-5
TGTGCCAGCAGCAAAAGCCGCAGGGACAGCGAGGCTGGCTACACCTTC CASSKSRRDSEAGYTF . TRBJ1-2 . TRBV21-1
TGTGCCAGCAGTGAGGTAACAGGGTTGGAGACCCAGTACTTC CASSEVTGLETQYF . TRBJ2-5 . TRBV25-1
TGTGCCAGCAGTCTCGACAGGGGTAGCACAGATACGCAGTATTTT CASSLDRGSTDTQYF . TRBJ2-3 TRBD1 TRBV7-9
TGCGCCAGCAGCCAAGATTGGACGGGGGGATCTACGAACACCGGGGAGCTGTTTTTT CASSQDWTGGSTNTGELFF . TRBJ2-2 TRBD2 TRBV4-3
TGTGCCAGTAGTATGGGCATTCACTCCTACAATGAGCAGTTCTTC CASSMGIHSYNEQFF . TRBJ2-1 . TRBV19
TGTGCCGCGCGTCGGGACAGGGGGGACACTGAAGCTTTCTTT CAARRDRGDTEAFF . TRBJ1-1 TRBD1 TRBV15